This T cell receptor (beta chain) was captured by sequencing in a study of T cell responses to AZD1222 COVID-19 vaccine. General study results and limits: There were mostly white British donors and more females than males, and clonal diversity was possibly underestimated. Increases in Spike-specific TCR breadth and depth were seen after two AZD1222 doses. Nearly half of the spike-specific TCRs reportedly recognize variant regions that carry no mutations. Baseline seropositivity characterized only a handful of AZD1222 recipients.

As to this clone: Its cognate antigen is unknown.

Trimming cost V 0 bases and J 3 bases; bases outside gene matches: 9. The germline gives CDR1 LGHDT, CDR2 YNNKEL (reference sequence). The CDR3 length is 19 residues. Using immunoSEQ multiplex PCR, the repertoire was profiled, and TCRdb retains in-frame clones only, with some absent. Of about 140,000 clones listed, roughly 93% are singletons. Sequenced here: peripheral blood, sampled on day 0 of MenACWY control vaccination. The rearrangement joins TRBV3-1 (or the pseudogene TRBV3-2) to TRBJ2-4; 12 nucleotides match TRBD2. This sequence originates from an adult in good health. The CDR3 protein is CASSQDPLAGGPVKNIQYF. CDR3 in DNA: TGTGCCAGCAGCCAAGATCCGCTAGCGGGGGGGCCCGTCAAAAACATTCAGTACTTC.